The rows below give T cell receptor beta chains drawn from one sample of a study of T-cell reconstitution after alpha-beta-depleted transplantation in children. TCRdb re-derived calls from the PCR reads in MiXCR, one entry per CDR3 protein. Of fewer than 350,000 distinct CDR3 sequences listed, around a tenth were seen once; the top ten hold over 6%. The material was PBMCs, obtained before TCRalphabeta/CD19-depleted stem cell transplant. The origin of the receptors is a boy younger than two with acute myeloid leukemia, due to receive a stem cell transplant. CDR3s include the opening cysteine and the closing phenylalanine or tryptophan. The D gene is left open where the match is weak. Clone size, where shown, is once, few, many, or a class for clones that have expanded.

clone size: NA; J gene: TRBJ2-2; V gene: TRBV1; D gene: NA; CDR3 protein: CTSSQGTGGTGELFF; CDR3 DNA: TGCACCAGCAGCCAAGGGACAGGGGGCACCGGGGAGCTGTTTTTT
clone size: many; J gene: TRBJ2-5; V gene: TRBV7-9; D gene: TRBD1; CDR3 protein: CASSLRDRGQETQYF; CDR3 DNA: TGTGCCAGCAGTTTACGGGACAGGGGGCAAGAGACCCAGTACTTC
clone size: many; J gene: TRBJ1-5; V gene: TRBV12-3/TRBV12-4; D gene: NA; CDR3 protein: CASSLIQGVNQPQHF; CDR3 DNA: TGTGCCAGCAGTTTGATCCAAGGGGTGAATCAGCCCCAGCATTTT
clone size: NA; J gene: TRBJ2-5; V gene: TRBV28; D gene: TRBD2; CDR3 protein: CASSLWGLAGVKATRETQYF; CDR3 DNA: TGTGCCAGCAGTTTATGGGGACTAGCGGGAGTTAAGGCAACAAGAGAGACCCAGTACTTC
clone size: many; J gene: TRBJ2-1; V gene: TRBV4-3; D gene: NA; CDR3 protein: CASSQNPGGGIPYNEQFF; CDR3 DNA: TGCGCCAGCAGCCAAAATCCAGGGGGAGGAATACCCTACAATGAGCAGTTCTTC
clone size: NA; J gene: TRBJ2-4; V gene: TRBV11-3; D gene: NA; CDR3 protein: CASSLASLGLKKNIQYF; CDR3 DNA: TGTGCCAGCAGCTTAGCCAGCCTCGGACTAAAGAAAAACATTCAGTACTTC
clone size: NA; J gene: TRBJ2-5; V gene: TRBV24-1; D gene: NA; CDR3 protein: CATSGWGETQYF; CDR3 DNA: TGTGCCACCAGTGGTTGGGGAGAGACCCAGTACTTC
clone size: many; J gene: TRBJ2-5; V gene: TRBV4-2; D gene: NA; CDR3 protein: CASSQDYRMETQYF; CDR3 DNA: TGTGCCAGCAGCCAAGACTACCGAATGGAGACCCAGTACTTC
clone size: many; J gene: TRBJ1-1; V gene: TRBV9; D gene: TRBD1; CDR3 protein: CASSVDWTGEAFF; CDR3 DNA: TGTGCCAGCAGCGTAGATTGGACAGGGGAAGCTTTCTTT
clone size: many; J gene: TRBJ2-1; V gene: TRBV7-2; D gene: TRBD2; CDR3 protein: CASSSGLGQVGQFF; CDR3 DNA: TGTGCCAGCAGCTCGGGACTAGGGCAAGTTGGGCAGTTCTTC
clone size: many; J gene: TRBJ2-3; V gene: TRBV7-2; D gene: NA; CDR3 protein: CASSIQGNTQYF; CDR3 DNA: TGTGCCAGCAGCATTCAGGGAAATACGCAGTATTTT
clone size: many; J gene: TRBJ2-5; V gene: TRBV12-3/TRBV12-4; D gene: TRBD2; CDR3 protein: CASSSVAGWETQYF; CDR3 DNA: TGTGCCAGCAGTTCGGTAGCGGGGTGGGAGACCCAGTACTTC
clone size: many; J gene: TRBJ1-1; V gene: TRBV7-9; D gene: NA; CDR3 protein: CASSLAGPTEAFF; CDR3 DNA: TGTGCCAGCAGCTTGGCAGGGCCCACTGAAGCTTTCTTT
clone size: many; J gene: TRBJ1-2; V gene: TRBV12-3/TRBV12-4; D gene: NA; CDR3 protein: CASSLSGRGYGYTF; CDR3 DNA: TGTGCCAGCAGTTTGTCCGGCAGGGGATATGGCTACACCTTC
clone size: few; J gene: TRBJ2-3; V gene: TRBV29-1; D gene: TRBD1; CDR3 protein: CSDQTGGSDTQYF; CDR3 DNA: TGCAGCGACCAGACAGGGGGGTCAGATACGCAGTATTTT
clone size: many; J gene: TRBJ1-1; V gene: TRBV7-9; D gene: NA; CDR3 protein: CASSLPNEQTEAFF; CDR3 DNA: TGTGCCAGCAGCTTACCGAACGAGCAAACTGAAGCTTTCTTT
clone size: many; J gene: TRBJ2-7; V gene: TRBV5-1; D gene: TRBD1; CDR3 protein: CASSQDRRTYEQYF; CDR3 DNA: TGCGCCAGCAGCCAGGACAGGCGAACCTACGAGCAGTACTTC
clone size: few; J gene: TRBJ1-5; V gene: TRBV28; D gene: NA; CDR3 protein: CASEFWPGGTNQPQHF; CDR3 DNA: TGTGCCAGCGAATTTTGGCCGGGGGGAACCAATCAGCCCCAGCATTTT
clone size: many; J gene: TRBJ1-1; V gene: TRBV20-1; D gene: NA; CDR3 protein: CSANPTGRNTEAFF; CDR3 DNA: TGCAGTGCTAACCCGACAGGACGTAACACTGAAGCTTTCTTT
clone size: many; J gene: TRBJ2-1; V gene: TRBV20-1; D gene: TRBD2; CDR3 protein: CSARAPIAGAVNEQFF; CDR3 DNA: TGCAGTGCTAGAGCCCCTATAGCGGGGGCCGTCAATGAGCAGTTCTTC
clone size: once; J gene: TRBJ2-6; V gene: TRBV15; D gene: NA; CDR3 protein: CATSRDMAGANVLTF; CDR3 DNA: TGTGCCACCAGCAGAGACATGGCGGGGGCCAACGTCCTGACTTTC
clone size: NA; J gene: TRBJ2-3; V gene: TRBV2; D gene: NA; CDR3 protein: CASSEPTGTDTQYF; CDR3 DNA: TGTGCCAGCAGTGAACCCACAGGGACAGATACGCAGTATTTT
clone size: many; J gene: TRBJ1-4; V gene: TRBV20-1; D gene: NA; CDR3 protein: CSARGRDLSLYEKLFF; CDR3 DNA: TGCAGTGCTAGAGGGAGGGATTTGTCTCTTTATGAAAAACTGTTTTTT
clone size: many; J gene: TRBJ2-1; V gene: TRBV5-1; D gene: NA; CDR3 protein: CASRPPWWRAYSYNEQFF; CDR3 DNA: TGCGCCAGCAGACCCCCCTGGTGGCGGGCCTACTCCTACAATGAGCAGTTCTTC
clone size: many; J gene: TRBJ2-2; V gene: TRBV6-5; D gene: NA; CDR3 protein: CASSYSPYYQGGTGELFF; CDR3 DNA: TGTGCCAGCAGTTACTCCCCCTACTACCAGGGAGGCACCGGGGAGCTGTTTTTT
clone size: NA; J gene: TRBJ2-5; V gene: TRBV11-2; D gene: TRBD2; CDR3 protein: CASRRGTSGGGTQYF; CDR3 DNA: TGTGCCAGCCGCCGGGGGACTAGCGGGGGGGGGACCCAGTACTTC
clone size: NA; J gene: TRBJ2-1; V gene: TRBV4-3; D gene: NA; CDR3 protein: CASSQDPRTYLSYNEQFF; CDR3 DNA: TGCGCCAGCAGCCAAGATCCCCGGACTTACCTCTCCTACAATGAGCAGTTCTTC
clone size: many; J gene: TRBJ1-6; V gene: TRBV2; D gene: TRBD1; CDR3 protein: CASRAGQGYNSPLHF; CDR3 DNA: TGTGCCAGCAGGGCGGGACAGGGCTATAATTCACCCCTCCACTTT
clone size: many; J gene: TRBJ2-3; V gene: TRBV29-1; D gene: TRBD2; CDR3 protein: CSVVGLAGVSDTQYF; CDR3 DNA: TGCAGCGTTGTGGGACTAGCGGGAGTCTCAGATACGCAGTATTTT
clone size: few; J gene: TRBJ2-5; V gene: TRBV4-2; D gene: TRBD2; CDR3 protein: CASSLKRGEETQYF; CDR3 DNA: TGTGCCAGCAGCCTCAAGCGGGGGGAGGAGACCCAGTACTTC
clone size: NA; J gene: TRBJ2-7; V gene: TRBV7-6; D gene: TRBD2; CDR3 protein: CASTLGTSSHEQYF; CDR3 DNA: TGTGCCAGTACCCTGGGGACTAGTAGCCACGAGCAGTACTTC
clone size: many; J gene: TRBJ2-7; V gene: TRBV2; D gene: TRBD2; CDR3 protein: CASSAGLAGGTYEQYF; CDR3 DNA: TGTGCCAGCAGTGCGGGTCTAGCGGGGGGTACCTACGAGCAGTACTTC
clone size: many; J gene: TRBJ2-1; V gene: TRBV28; D gene: NA; CDR3 protein: CASSFVPYNEQFF; CDR3 DNA: TGTGCCAGCAGTTTTGTGCCCTACAATGAGCAGTTCTTC
clone size: many; J gene: TRBJ1-3; V gene: TRBV6-5; D gene: NA; CDR3 protein: CASSYSKNSGNTIYF; CDR3 DNA: TGTGCCAGCAGTTACTCGAAGAACTCTGGAAACACCATATATTTT
clone size: many; J gene: TRBJ2-5; V gene: TRBV4-3; D gene: NA; CDR3 protein: CASSQVQGGETQYF; CDR3 DNA: TGCGCCAGCAGCCAAGTGCAGGGTGGGGAGACCCAGTACTTC
clone size: NA; J gene: TRBJ2-2; V gene: TRBV4-3; D gene: TRBD2; CDR3 protein: CASSQESGSGSHTGELFF; CDR3 DNA: TGCGCCAGCAGCCAAGAAAGTGGTAGCGGGAGTCACACCGGGGAGCTGTTTTTT
clone size: many; J gene: TRBJ2-7; V gene: TRBV4-2; D gene: NA; CDR3 protein: CASSQDFGGPTYEQYF; CDR3 DNA: TGTGCCAGCAGCCAAGATTTTGGGGGGCCGACCTACGAGCAGTACTTC
clone size: few; J gene: TRBJ2-1; V gene: TRBV28; D gene: NA; CDR3 protein: CASRRGGSGKQFF; CDR3 DNA: TGTGCCAGCAGGCGTGGAGGAAGTGGGAAGCAGTTCTTC
clone size: NA; J gene: TRBJ1-1; V gene: TRBV2; D gene: NA; CDR3 protein: CASSDGVWAFF; CDR3 DNA: TGTGCCAGCAGTGATGGGGTGTGGGCTTTCTTT
clone size: many; J gene: TRBJ2-1; V gene: TRBV12-3/TRBV12-4; D gene: NA; CDR3 protein: CASSLEQVVNEQFF; CDR3 DNA: TGTGCCAGCAGTTTAGAGCAAGTGGTCAATGAGCAGTTCTTC
clone size: many; J gene: TRBJ2-3; V gene: TRBV13; D gene: NA; CDR3 protein: CASSLAPRSSTDTQYF; CDR3 DNA: TGTGCCAGCAGCTTAGCGCCCCGATCTAGCACAGATACGCAGTATTTT
clone size: many; J gene: TRBJ2-7; V gene: TRBV7-2; D gene: TRBD1; CDR3 protein: CASSLAGQGSYEQYF; CDR3 DNA: TGTGCCAGCAGCTTAGCCGGACAGGGTTCCTACGAGCAGTACTTC
clone size: NA; J gene: TRBJ1-2; V gene: TRBV25-1; D gene: NA; CDR3 protein: CASSDREVGYTF; CDR3 DNA: TGTGCCAGCAGTGATCGGGAAGTGGGCTACACCTTC
clone size: NA; J gene: TRBJ2-2; V gene: TRBV5-1; D gene: NA; CDR3 protein: CASSLVISDNTGELFF; CDR3 DNA: TGCGCCAGCAGCTTGGTCATATCAGACAACACCGGGGAGCTGTTTTTT
clone size: few; J gene: TRBJ2-7; V gene: TRBV6-1; D gene: NA; CDR3 protein: CASSTPGLLYEQYF; CDR3 DNA: TGTGCCAGCAGTACGCCGGGCCTTCTCTACGAGCAGTACTTC
clone size: few; J gene: TRBJ2-1; V gene: TRBV7-2; D gene: TRBD2; CDR3 protein: CASSFRSTSGSNEQFF; CDR3 DNA: TGTGCCAGCAGCTTCAGGTCGACTAGCGGGAGCAATGAGCAGTTCTTC
clone size: NA; J gene: TRBJ2-3; V gene: TRBV7-2; D gene: NA; CDR3 protein: CASTRSSSTDTQYF; CDR3 DNA: TGTGCCAGCACGAGAAGCTCTAGCACAGATACGCAGTATTTT
clone size: NA; J gene: TRBJ1-4; V gene: TRBV7-9; D gene: TRBD1; CDR3 protein: CASTIKGQPNEKLFF; CDR3 DNA: TGTGCCAGCACCATTAAGGGACAGCCGAATGAAAAACTGTTTTTT
clone size: many; J gene: TRBJ2-3; V gene: TRBV9; D gene: TRBD1; CDR3 protein: CASSVRTGAADTQYF; CDR3 DNA: TGTGCCAGCAGCGTACGGACAGGGGCGGCAGATACGCAGTATTTT
clone size: NA; J gene: TRBJ2-7; V gene: TRBV5-5; D gene: NA; CDR3 protein: CASSLAGYGLYEQYF; CDR3 DNA: TGTGCCAGCAGCTTGGCGGGGTATGGGCTATACGAGCAGTACTTC
clone size: many; J gene: TRBJ2-5; V gene: TRBV6-6; D gene: TRBD2; CDR3 protein: CASSWTSGGMETQYF; CDR3 DNA: TGTGCCAGCAGCTGGACTAGCGGGGGGATGGAGACCCAGTACTTC
clone size: many; J gene: TRBJ2-1; V gene: TRBV9; D gene: NA; CDR3 protein: CASSVAAYNEQFF; CDR3 DNA: TGTGCCAGCAGCGTAGCGGCCTACAATGAGCAGTTCTTC
clone size: many; J gene: TRBJ1-2; V gene: TRBV27; D gene: TRBD1; CDR3 protein: CASRTGGHNYGYTF; CDR3 DNA: TGTGCCAGCAGAACAGGGGGACACAACTATGGCTACACCTTC
clone size: NA; J gene: TRBJ2-5; V gene: TRBV23-1; D gene: NA; CDR3 protein: CASTDTWPIQETQYF; CDR3 DNA: TGCGCCAGCACCGATACTTGGCCCATACAAGAGACCCAGTACTTC
clone size: many; J gene: TRBJ2-4; V gene: TRBV7-2; D gene: TRBD1; CDR3 protein: CASSFTGALAKNIQYF; CDR3 DNA: TGTGCCAGCAGCTTTACAGGGGCCTTAGCCAAAAACATTCAGTACTTC